These 20 T cell receptor beta chains came from one sample sequenced in a study of blood T cells in healthy people across ages. It was with a sample-barcoded 5' primer and a J-beta primer mix that a second PCR of roughly 6 to 12 cycles was run. TCRdb passed the 5' RACE reads through MiXCR, listing each CDR3 protein once. Here the sample spans 870,000 or so distinct CDR3 sequences, 29% being singletons. The specimen sequenced was blood. The receptors were sampled from a woman at least 80 years old in good health.

In its sample, this clonotype was seen a few times. The CDR3 DNA sequence: TGTGCCAGCACCTCCGCTGGGGGGTTCGAGCGGTACTTC. It yields the protein CASTSAGGFERYF. V is TRBV6-6 and J is TRBJ2-5; weak D call: TRBD2 (6 bases). This CDR3 has 13 amino acids. Germline V lookup: CDR1 MNHNY, CDR2 SVGAGI (reference sequence). V gave up 7 bases and J gave up 13 bases, with 22 bases separating them.

This rearrangement joins TRBV5-6 to TRBJ2-4, with 7 nucleotides matching TRBD1. The end of the DNA aligns better with TRBJ2-7, so the J call may be wrong. Germline assignment: CDR1 SGHDT and CDR2 YYEEEE. There are 14 residues in the CDR3. The CDR3 DNA reads as TGTGCCAGCAGCGGTCGGGACAGCTCTTTCGAGCAGTACTTC. Translation: CASSGRDSSFEQYF.

The genes are TRBV5-1 and TRBJ2-2; no definite D call. The CDR3 covers 13 residues. Germline V gene sequence: CDR1 SGHRS, CDR2 YFSETQ. V dropped 2 bases and J dropped 4 bases, with 6 bases sitting between them. The CDR3 DNA is TGCGCCAGCAGCTTCGAGAGCACCGGGGAGCTGTTTTTT. Amino acid sequence: CASSFESTGELFF.

The CDR3 coding sequence is TGTGCCAGCAGCTTATCCCTAGCGGGGGCCTCTCGGGAGCTGTTTTTT. Encoded protein: CASSLSLAGASRELFF. The chain employs TRBV7-2 and TRBJ2-2, with 10 bases identical to TRBD2. Germline V gives CDR1 SGHTA, CDR2 FQGNSA. The CDR3 extends over 16 amino acids. V lost 2 bases to trimming and J lost 9 bases; unmatched junction nucleotides: 9.

This rearrangement joins TRBV19 to TRBJ1-2; possible D gene TRBD1, 5 bases. Trimming pared 2 bases from V and 3 bases from J, leaving 7 bases between. This CDR3 contains 13 residues. Looked up from germline, CDR1 is LNHDA and CDR2 is SQIVND (reference sequence). The CDR3 DNA reads as TGTGCCAGTAGTATATCGGGGGACTATGGCTACACCTTC. Protein sequence: CASSISGDYGYTF.

This clonotype was counted many times. The J gene is TRBJ2-1, the V gene TRBV20-1; 9 bases are shared with TRBD2. The J segment lost 3 bases and the V segment lost 6 bases, leaving 6 bases of the junction unmatched. Germline V lookup: CDR1 DFQATT, CDR2 SNEGSKA (reference sequence). There are 14 residues in the CDR3. The CDR3 bases are TGCAGTGCCATTAGCGGGGGCCTCTACAATGAGCAGTTCTTC. Translating it yields CSAISGGLYNEQFF.

This clonotype occurred many times. V gene TRBV20-1 combines with J gene TRBJ2-1; 8 positions match TRBD2. Germline trimming cut 5 bases from V and 8 bases from J; bases unmatched to any gene: 14. This CDR3 contains 15 residues. In germline, CDR1 is DFQATT, CDR2 SNEGSKA (reference sequence). This chain's CDR3 is CSAPIGGGAGYEQFF. The DNA for the CDR3 is TGCAGTGCTCCCATCGGGGGGGGGGCCGGGTATGAGCAGTTCTTC.

Notes on this clonotype: A read error is possible here, since a much larger clone lies one base away. The chain employs TRBV7-2 and TRBJ1-4; 7 positions match TRBD1. This CDR3 region has 15 residues. CDR1 SGHTA and CDR2 FQGNSA come from the germline V gene. CDR3 sequence (DNA): TGTGCCAGCAGCTTAGGTCTCAGGGGGAATGAAAAACGGTTTTTT. Translated, it gives CASSLGLRGNEKRFF.

The rearrangement links TRBV20-1 to TRBJ2-3; TRBD2 agrees at 13 bases. The CDR3 covers 15 residues. The germline V gene has CDR1 DFQATT and CDR2 SNEGSKA (reference sequence). The ends lost 6 bases at V and 4 bases at J; junction bases unmatched: 7. CDR3 protein: CSATSGGAGPDTQYF. The CDR3 nucleotides are TGCAGTGCAACTAGCGGGGGGGCAGGGCCAGATACGCAGTATTTT.

Ten or more counts support this clonotype. This rearrangement joins TRBV15 to TRBJ2-3; no clear D gene. The CDR3 is 17 residues long. The germline gives CDR1 LNHNV, CDR2 YYDKDF (reference sequence). V shed 0 bases and J shed 0 bases, with 13 bases lying between them. CDR3 sequence reads: CATSRDQGVGSTDTQYF. CDR3 coding DNA: TGTGCCACCAGCAGAGATCAAGGTGTGGGGAGCACAGATACGCAGTATTTT.

The chain employs TRBV7-2 and TRBJ1-6, with TRBD1 as a possible D gene (6 bases). The germline V gene has CDR1 SGHTA and CDR2 FQGNSA. This CDR3 comprises 14 residues. The V and J ends lost 11 bases and 9 bases respectively, with 20 bases between them. CDR3 amino acids: CAVGGGYTISPLHF. DNA of the CDR3: TGTGCCGTCGGAGGGGGGTATACTATTTCACCCCTCCACTTT.

CDR3 loop: CASSRGQVGDGETQFF. The CDR3 region has the DNA TGTGCCAGCAGCCGGGGACAGGTGGGTGACGGAGAGACCCAGTTCTTC. This chain uses TRBV12-3 or TRBV12-4 with TRBJ2-1; TRBD1 aligns across 8 bases. V gave up 6 bases and J gave up 13 bases; unmatched junction bases: 20. This CDR3 has 16 amino acids.

This clonotype was picked up many times. The V and J genes are TRBV7-2 and TRBJ2-3, with 9 bases fitting TRBD2. After removal of 1 base from V and 5 bases from J, the junction contained 10 bases not matched to a gene. The CDR3 runs to 17 residues. Germline assignment: CDR1 SGHTA and CDR2 FQGNSA. The DNA of the CDR3 is TGTGCCAGCAGCTTAGACCGGGCGGGGGGGCGCAGAGATACGCAGTATTTT. Protein product: CASSLDRAGGRRDTQYF.

The table lists this clonotype with a few counts. The chain recombines TRBV6-4 with TRBJ2-7, with D tentatively TRBD1 (6 bases). This CDR3 is 13 amino acids long. Trimming cost V 9 bases and J 0 bases, with 12 bases left between them. Germline V gene lookup returns CDR1 MRHNA and CDR2 SNTAGT. The CDR3 bases are TGTGCCAGGCCCCCGGGACACTCCTACGAGCAGTACTTC. Residues: CARPPGHSYEQYF.

This clonotype was found many times. The chain couples TRBV5-1 to TRBJ2-3; D gene uncertain. The CDR3 has 14 amino acids. Germline CDR1 SGHRS, CDR2 YFSETQ. V was clipped by 0 bases and J by 4 bases, with 9 bases between them. Written as DNA, the CDR3 is TGCGCCAGCAGCTTGGCTCAGAGGCCAGATACGCAGTATTTT. Translated, it gives CASSLAQRPDTQYF.

The sample holds many counts of this clonotype. V gene TRBV5-1 combines with J gene TRBJ2-1, with D perhaps being TRBD1 or TRBD2 (5 bases each). In germline, CDR1 is SGHRS, CDR2 YFSETQ. The CDR3 length is 15 residues. With 4 bases removed from V and 8 bases from J, the gap between germline ends came to 19 bases. The CDR3 is CASSITGTTKDEQFF. The CDR3 nucleotides read TGCGCCAGCAGCATCACCGGGACCACGAAGGATGAGCAGTTCTTC.

This clonotype appeared many times. The chain employs TRBV12-3 or TRBV12-4 and TRBJ2-3, with 12 bases identical to TRBD2. The ends lost 7 bases at V and 1 base at J; junction bases unmatched: 15. The CDR3 covers 19 residues. As DNA, the CDR3 is TGTGCCAGCACCCCCGCCCCGACTAGCGGGGGTGCGGGCACAGATACGCAGTATTTT. This gives the protein CASTPAPTSGGAGTDTQYF.

About this clonotype itself: A read error may be the cause here, since a much bigger clone is one base away. V and J are TRBV28 and TRBJ2-1; D not resolved. The CDR3 sequence is 13 residues long. Germline-derived CDR1 and CDR2 are MDHEN and SYDVKM. The CDR3 is CASSFRLYNERFF. In DNA form, the CDR3 reads TGTGCCAGCAGTTTTCGCCTCTACAATGAGCGGTTCTTC.

Details on this clonotype: The CDR3 carries no conserved terminal phenylalanine or tryptophan, so it likely arises from a read error. The chain links TRBV6-2 or TRBV6-3 to TRBJ2-5, with D perhaps matching TRBD1 or TRBD2 (5 bases each). Between the trimmed V and J ends, which lost 6 bases and 0 bases, there was a span of 20 bases. The CDR3 runs 17 residues. Per germline, CDR1 MNHEY and CDR2 SVGEGT. DNA of the CDR3: TGTGCCAGCAGCTGGATCCGGGGACCGAGGTACCAAGAGACCCAGTACGTC. Protein sequence: CASSWIRGPRYQETQYV.

As for this clonotype: A much larger clone is a single base away; this may be a read error. CDR3 in DNA: TGCGCCAGCAGCTTGGCCAAGGGGGGGGGGATCTACAATGAGCAGTTCTTC. The encoded protein is CASSLAKGGGIYNEQFF. V is TRBV5-1 and J is TRBJ2-1; possibly TRBD2 for D (7 bases). V lost 0 bases and J lost 3, with 16 bases in between. CDR1 and CDR2 (germline): SGHRS, YFSETQ. The CDR3 totals 17 residues.